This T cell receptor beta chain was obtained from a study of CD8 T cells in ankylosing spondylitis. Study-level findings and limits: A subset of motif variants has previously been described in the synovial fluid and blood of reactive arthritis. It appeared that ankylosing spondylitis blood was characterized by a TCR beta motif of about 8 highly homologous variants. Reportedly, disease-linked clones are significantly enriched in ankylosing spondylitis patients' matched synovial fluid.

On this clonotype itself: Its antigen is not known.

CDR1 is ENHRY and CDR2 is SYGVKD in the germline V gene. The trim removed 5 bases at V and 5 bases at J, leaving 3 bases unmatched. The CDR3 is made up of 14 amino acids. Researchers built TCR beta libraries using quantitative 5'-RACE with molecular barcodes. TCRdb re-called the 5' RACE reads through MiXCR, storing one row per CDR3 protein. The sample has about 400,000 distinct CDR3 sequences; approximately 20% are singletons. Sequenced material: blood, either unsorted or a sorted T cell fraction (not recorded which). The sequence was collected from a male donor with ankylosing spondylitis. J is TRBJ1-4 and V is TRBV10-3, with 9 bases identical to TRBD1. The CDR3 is CAISRQGGNEKLFF. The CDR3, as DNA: TGTGCCATCAGTCGACAGGGGGGAAATGAAAAACTGTTTTTT.